In its sample, the clone carrying this T cell receptor beta chain was seen a few times. Its antigen remains unidentified. This record belongs to a study of CD8 T cells in ankylosing spondylitis. Points from the study as a whole: A motif in TCR beta, a set of roughly eight highly homologous variants, appeared characteristic of ankylosing spondylitis blood.

Germline loops: CDR1 DFQATT, CDR2 SNEGSKA (reference sequence). V shed 5 bases and J 7 bases; nucleotides not matched to a gene: 5. There are 13 residues in the CDR3. Quantitative 5'-RACE with molecular barcodes was used to make the TCR beta libraries. MiXCR, applied by TCRdb to the 5' RACE reads, yields one record per CDR3 protein. The table lists more than 300,000 distinct CDR3 sequences, less than 9.5% of them singletons. The source is a male donor with ankylosing spondylitis. The chain couples TRBV20-1 to TRBJ1-4, with 9 nucleotides matching TRBD1. Sequenced material: blood, either unsorted or a sorted T cell fraction (not recorded which). The CDR3 loop reads CSAAGTGPEKLFF. In DNA, the CDR3 is TGCAGTGCTGCCGGGACAGGGCCTGAAAAACTGTTTTTT.